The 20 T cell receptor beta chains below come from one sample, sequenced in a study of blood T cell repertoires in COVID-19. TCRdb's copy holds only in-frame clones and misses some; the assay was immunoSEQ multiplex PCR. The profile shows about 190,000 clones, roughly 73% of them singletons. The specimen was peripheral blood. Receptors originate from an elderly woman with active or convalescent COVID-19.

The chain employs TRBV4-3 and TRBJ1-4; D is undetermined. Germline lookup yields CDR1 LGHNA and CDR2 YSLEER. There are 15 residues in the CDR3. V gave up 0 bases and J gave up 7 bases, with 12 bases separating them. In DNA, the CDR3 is TGCGCCAGCAGCCAAGATCGTCGACGGGGTGAAAAACTGTTTTTT. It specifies CASSQDRRRGEKLFF.

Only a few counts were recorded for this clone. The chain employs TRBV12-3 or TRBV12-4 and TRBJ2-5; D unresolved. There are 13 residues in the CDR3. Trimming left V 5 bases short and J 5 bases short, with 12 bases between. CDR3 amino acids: CASSLSWRETQYF. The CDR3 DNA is TGTGCCAGCAGTCTCTCTTGGCGGGAGACCCAGTACTTC.

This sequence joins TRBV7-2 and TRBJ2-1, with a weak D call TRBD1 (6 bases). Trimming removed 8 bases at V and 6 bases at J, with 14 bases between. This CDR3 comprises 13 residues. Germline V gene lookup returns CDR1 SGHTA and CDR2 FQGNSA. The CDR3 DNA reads TGTGCCAGCCTCAGGGGTTACACCAATGAGCAGTTCTTC. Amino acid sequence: CASLRGYTNEQFF.

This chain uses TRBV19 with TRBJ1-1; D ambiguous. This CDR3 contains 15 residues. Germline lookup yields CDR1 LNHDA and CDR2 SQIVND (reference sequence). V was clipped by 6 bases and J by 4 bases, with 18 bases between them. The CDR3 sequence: CASSGRTSAGTEAFF. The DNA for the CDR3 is TGTGCCAGTAGCGGACGGACCTCGGCGGGCACTGAAGCTTTCTTT.

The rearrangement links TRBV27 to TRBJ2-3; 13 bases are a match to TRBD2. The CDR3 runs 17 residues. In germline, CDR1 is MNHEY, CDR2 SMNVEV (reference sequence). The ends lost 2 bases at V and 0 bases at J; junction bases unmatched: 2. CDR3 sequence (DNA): TGTGCCAGCAGTTTAGAGGGACTAGCGGGGAGCACAGATACGCAGTATTTT. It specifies CASSLEGLAGSTDTQYF.

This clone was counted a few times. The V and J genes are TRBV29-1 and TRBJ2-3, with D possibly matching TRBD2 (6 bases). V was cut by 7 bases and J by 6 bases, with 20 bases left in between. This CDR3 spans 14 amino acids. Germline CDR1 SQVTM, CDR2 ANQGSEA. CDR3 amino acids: CSGLTRGVSDTQYF. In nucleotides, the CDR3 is TGCAGCGGCCTGACTCGCGGGGTTTCCGATACGCAGTATTTT.

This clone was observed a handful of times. CDR3 DNA sequence: TGCGCCAGCAGCCCTATAGCGGGGGTCTACAATGAGCAGTTCTTC. This translates into CASSPIAGVYNEQFF. J is TRBJ2-1 and V is TRBV4-1; the match to TRBD2 covers 9 bases. Germline V lookup: CDR1 MGHRA, CDR2 YSYEKL. The CDR3 loop spans 15 amino acids. Trimming at V came to 4 bases and at J to 3 bases, leaving 4 bases not matched to a gene.

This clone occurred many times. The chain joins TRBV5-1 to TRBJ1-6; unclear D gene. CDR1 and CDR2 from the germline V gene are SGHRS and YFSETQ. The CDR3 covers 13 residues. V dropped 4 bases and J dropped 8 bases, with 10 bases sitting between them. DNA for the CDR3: TGCGCCAGCAGCATAAAATCCGATTCACCCCTCCACTTT. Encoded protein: CASSIKSDSPLHF.

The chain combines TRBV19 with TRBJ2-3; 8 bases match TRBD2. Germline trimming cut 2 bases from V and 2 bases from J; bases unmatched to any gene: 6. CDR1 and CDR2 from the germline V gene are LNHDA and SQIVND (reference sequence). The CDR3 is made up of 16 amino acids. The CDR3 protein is CASSILAGGLTDTQYF. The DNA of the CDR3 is TGTGCCAGTAGTATACTGGCGGGGGGCCTCACAGATACGCAGTATTTT. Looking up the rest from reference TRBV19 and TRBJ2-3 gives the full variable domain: DGGITQSPKYLFRKEGQNVTLSCEQNLNHDAMYWYRQDPGQGLRLIYYSQIVNDFQKGDIAEGYSVSREKKESFPLTVTSAQKNPTAFYLCASSILAGGLTDTQYFGPGTRLTVL.

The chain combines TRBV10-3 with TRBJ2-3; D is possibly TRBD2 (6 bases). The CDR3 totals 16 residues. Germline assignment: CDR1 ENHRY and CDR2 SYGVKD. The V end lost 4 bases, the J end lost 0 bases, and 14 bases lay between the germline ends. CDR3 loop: CAISGRRDASTDTQYF. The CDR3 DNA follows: TGTGCCATCAGTGGGAGGCGGGACGCTAGCACAGATACGCAGTATTTT.

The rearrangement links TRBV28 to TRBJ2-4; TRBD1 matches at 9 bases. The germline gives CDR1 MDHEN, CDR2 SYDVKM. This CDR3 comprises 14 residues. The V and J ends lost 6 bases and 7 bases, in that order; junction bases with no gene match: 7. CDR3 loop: CASSQQGAWNIQYF. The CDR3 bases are TGTGCCAGCAGCCAACAGGGGGCATGGAACATTCAGTACTTC.

The CDR3 region is CASSLGTSGGGPTGELFF. The CDR3 DNA follows: TGTGCCAGCAGCCTCGGGACTAGCGGGGGAGGTCCCACCGGGGAGCTGTTTTTT. The gene calls are TRBV7-9 and TRBJ2-2, with 14 positions matching TRBD2. The CDR3 totals 18 residues. Unmatched junction bases numbered 9, after V lost 5 bases and J lost 4 bases. Per germline, CDR1 SEHNR and CDR2 FQNEAQ (reference sequence).

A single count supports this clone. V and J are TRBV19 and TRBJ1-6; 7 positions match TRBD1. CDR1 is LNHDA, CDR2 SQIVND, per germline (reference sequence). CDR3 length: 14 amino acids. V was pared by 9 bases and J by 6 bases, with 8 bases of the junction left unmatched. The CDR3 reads CASSTGAVNSPLHF. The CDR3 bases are TGTGCCAGCTCTACAGGGGCTGTTAATTCACCCCTCCACTTT.

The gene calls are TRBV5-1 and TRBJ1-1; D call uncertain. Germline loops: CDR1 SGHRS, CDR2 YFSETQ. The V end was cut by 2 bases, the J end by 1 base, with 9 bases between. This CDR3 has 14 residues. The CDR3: CASSFSPGNTEAFF. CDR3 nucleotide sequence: TGCGCCAGCAGCTTCAGTCCGGGGAACACTGAAGCTTTCTTT.

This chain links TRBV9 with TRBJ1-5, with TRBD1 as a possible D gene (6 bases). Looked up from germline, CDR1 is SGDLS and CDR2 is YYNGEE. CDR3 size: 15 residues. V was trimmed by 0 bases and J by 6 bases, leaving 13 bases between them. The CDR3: CASSVDTGFSQPQHF. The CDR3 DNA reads TGTGCCAGCAGCGTAGATACAGGGTTTAGTCAGCCCCAGCATTTT.

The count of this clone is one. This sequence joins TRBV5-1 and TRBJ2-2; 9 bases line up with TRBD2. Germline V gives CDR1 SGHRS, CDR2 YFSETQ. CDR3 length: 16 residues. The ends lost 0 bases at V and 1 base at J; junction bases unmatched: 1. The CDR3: CASSLALAGNTGELFF. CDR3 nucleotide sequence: TGCGCCAGCAGCTTGGCACTAGCGGGGAACACCGGGGAGCTGTTTTTT.

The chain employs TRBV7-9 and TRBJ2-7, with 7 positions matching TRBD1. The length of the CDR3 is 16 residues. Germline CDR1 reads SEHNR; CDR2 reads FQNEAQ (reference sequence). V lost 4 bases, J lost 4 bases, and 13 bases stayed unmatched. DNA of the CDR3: TGTGCCAGCAGCTGGTCGTCGGGACAGAGATCTTACGAGCAGTACTTC. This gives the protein CASSWSSGQRSYEQYF. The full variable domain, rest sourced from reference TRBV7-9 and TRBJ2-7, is DTGVSQNPRHKITKRGQNVTFRCDPISEHNRLYWYRQTLGQGPEFLTYFQNEAQLEKSRLLSDRFSAERPKGSFSTLEIQRTEQGDSAMYLCASSWSSGQRSYEQYFGPGTRLTVT.

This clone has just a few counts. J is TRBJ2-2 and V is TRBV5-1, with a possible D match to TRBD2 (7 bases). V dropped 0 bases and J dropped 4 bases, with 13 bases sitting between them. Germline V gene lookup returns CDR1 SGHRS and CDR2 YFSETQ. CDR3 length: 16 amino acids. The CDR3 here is CASSLEGQRGTGELFF. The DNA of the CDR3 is TGCGCCAGCAGCTTGGAAGGACAGCGGGGCACCGGGGAGCTGTTTTTT.

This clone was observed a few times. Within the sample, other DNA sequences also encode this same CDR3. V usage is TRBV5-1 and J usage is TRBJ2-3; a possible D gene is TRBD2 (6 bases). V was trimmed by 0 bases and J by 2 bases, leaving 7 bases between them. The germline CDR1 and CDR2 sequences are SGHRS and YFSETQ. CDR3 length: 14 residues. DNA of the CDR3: TGCGCCAGCAGCTTGGGCGGGGCCACAGATACGCAGTATTTT. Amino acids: CASSLGGATDTQYF.

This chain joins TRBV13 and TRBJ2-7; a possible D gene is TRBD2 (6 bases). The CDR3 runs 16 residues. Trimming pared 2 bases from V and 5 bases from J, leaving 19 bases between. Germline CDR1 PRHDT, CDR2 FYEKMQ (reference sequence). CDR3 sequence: CASSLSRGTPGDEQYF. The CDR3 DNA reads TGTGCCAGCAGCTTAAGTCGCGGGACCCCCGGGGACGAGCAGTACTTC. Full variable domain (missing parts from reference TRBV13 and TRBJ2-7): AAGVIQSPRHLIKEKRETATLKCYPIPRHDTVYWYQQGPGQDPQFLISFYEKMQSDKGSIPDRFSAQQFSDYHSELNMSSLELGDSALYFCASSLSRGTPGDEQYFGPGTRLTVT.